Listed below are T cell receptor beta chains from one sample, sequenced in a study of blood T cell repertoires in COVID-19. Assay: immunoSEQ multiplex PCR; the TCRdb copy retains only in-frame clones and omits some. The sample has around 44,000 clones, roughly four fifths seen once. Sequenced sample: peripheral blood. These receptors were taken from a man aged 40-49 years with active or convalescent COVID-19. CDR3s include the opening cysteine and the closing phenylalanine or tryptophan. A D gene is named only where the DNA matches it firmly. Clone size appears in some rows only: once, few, many, or a class for an expanded clone.

v_gene,d_gene,j_gene,abundance,CDR3nt,CDR3aa
TRBV28,.,TRBJ1-1,.,TGTGCCAGCAGTCGCGCAACTGAAGCTTTCTTT,CASSRATEAFF
TRBV21-1,.,TRBJ1-4,.,TGTGCCAGCAGGGAACCCGTAGCTACAAGGTGCATTGAAAAACTGTTTTTT,CASREPVATRCIEKLFF
TRBV5-1,.,TRBJ1-5,.,TGCGCCAGCAGCTTGGATGGGCCGTATCAGCCCCAGCATTTT,CASSLDGPYQPQHF
TRBV9,.,TRBJ1-6,.,TGTGCCAGCAGCCCCCGGGACATTAATTCACCCCTCCACTTT,CASSPRDINSPLHF
TRBV29-1,.,TRBJ1-1,.,TGCAGCGTTGAAACAGGTACCCTCGAAGCTTTCTTT,CSVETGTLEAFF
TRBV27,.,TRBJ1-4,.,TGTGCCAGCAGAAAGGGGCAGGGCAAAGGCGCGGCTAATGAAAAACTGTTTTTT,CASRKGQGKGAANEKLFF
TRBV7-9,TRBD1,TRBJ1-5,few,TGTGCCAGCAGCACCCAGGAACAGGGGGCGAATCAGCCCCAGCATTTT,CASSTQEQGANQPQHF
TRBV2,.,TRBJ2-2,.,TGTGCCAGCAACGGCAGGGGTTTGAACGGGGAGCTGTTTTTT,CASNGRGLNGELFF
TRBV30,.,TRBJ2-5,.,TGTGCCTGGAGTCGCGGGATCAAAGAGACCCAGTACTTC,CAWSRGIKETQYF
TRBV13,.,TRBJ2-7,.,TGTGCCAGCAGCCCCCCGGCGTGGGGGCCAACCTACGAGCAGTACTTC,CASSPPAWGPTYEQYF
TRBV29-1,TRBD1,TRBJ1-2,.,TGCAGCGTCCTACAGGACAGGGTGAACGGCTACACCTTC,CSVLQDRVNGYTF
TRBV6-5,.,TRBJ1-2,few,TGTGCCAGCAGGGGGCTAAGCTATGGCTACACCTTC,CASRGLSYGYTF
TRBV11-2,.,TRBJ1-3,.,TGTGCCAGCAGCCTAGGGTCGGGTTCCATATATTTT,CASSLGSGSIYF
TRBV18,.,TRBJ2-6,.,TGTGCCAGCTCCCTAATAGCCGGGGCCAACGTCCTGACTTTC,CASSLIAGANVLTF
TRBV28,.,TRBJ2-1,.,TGTGCCAGCAGTTTTAGGGACACCATTTACAATGAGCAGTTCTTC,CASSFRDTIYNEQFF
TRBV7-3,TRBD1,TRBJ2-2,.,TGTGCCAGCAGCTCATCCCAGGGGGCGGACACCGGGGAGCTGTTTTTT,CASSSSQGADTGELFF
TRBV11-2,.,TRBJ2-1,.,TGTGCCAGCAGCTCTGGGGCAGGGTGGAATGAGCAGTTCTTC,CASSSGAGWNEQFF
TRBV20-1,.,TRBJ1-6,.,TGCAGTATTAAACAGGGTCCGGCCCTCCACTTT,CSIKQGPALHF
TRBV30,TRBD2,TRBJ2-1,few,TGTGCCTGGGAAATCGCGGGACTAGCGGGAGCTAACTACAATGAGCAGTTCTTC,CAWEIAGLAGANYNEQFF
TRBV2,.,TRBJ2-7,.,TGTGCCAGCAGCGCTTCCAACGAAGGGGCCCTAACCTCTCGGTACTTC,CASSASNEGALTSRYF
TRBV2,.,TRBJ2-3,.,TGTGCCAGCATAGCGGACGTGGCAGATACGCAGTATTTT,CASIADVADTQYF
TRBV15,TRBD1,TRBJ1-2,.,TGTGCCACCAGCAGAGCCCAAGACAGGGAGGGCTACACCTTC,CATSRAQDREGYTF